This T cell receptor (beta chain) was sequenced during a study of cytomegalovirus exposure and HLA in healthy donors. General study results and limits: Investigators reported approximately 170 TCR beta chains as tied to cytomegalovirus. Later on, a genetic analysis was performed. It linked a missense variant in DCLRE1C with V- and J-gene trimming of TCR beta.

Comment on this clone: The antigen remains undetermined.

Germline V gene lookup returns CDR1 ENHRY and CDR2 SYGVKD. The V segment lost 2 bases and the J segment 2 bases; nucleotides outside the gene matches: 2. The CDR3 spans 14 residues. A multiplex PCR was run with 60 Vbeta primers and 13 Jbeta primers. Sequencing was performed with immunoSEQ multiplex PCR; in TCRdb, only in-frame clones are kept and a portion is missing. The repertoire holds 150,000 or so clones, with about 85% as singletons. The chain employs TRBV10-3 and TRBJ1-2; TRBD1 aligns across 7 bases. Input material: PBMCs. This TCR was recovered from a woman aged 50 to 60 in good health and CMV-seropositive. The CDR3 region is CAISETGANYGYTF. CDR3 bases: TGTGCCATCAGTGAGACAGGGGCCAACTATGGCTACACCTTC.